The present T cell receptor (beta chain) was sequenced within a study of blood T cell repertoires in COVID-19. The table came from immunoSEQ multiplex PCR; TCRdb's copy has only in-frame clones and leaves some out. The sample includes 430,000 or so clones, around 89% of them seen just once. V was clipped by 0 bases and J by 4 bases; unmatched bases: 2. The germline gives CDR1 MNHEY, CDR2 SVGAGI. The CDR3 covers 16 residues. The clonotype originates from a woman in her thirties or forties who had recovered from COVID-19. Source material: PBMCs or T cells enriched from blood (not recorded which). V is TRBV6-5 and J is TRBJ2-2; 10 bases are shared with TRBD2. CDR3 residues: CASSYSTSGITGELFF. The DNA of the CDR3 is TGTGCCAGCAGTTACTCTACTAGCGGGATCACCGGGGAGCTGTTTTTT.